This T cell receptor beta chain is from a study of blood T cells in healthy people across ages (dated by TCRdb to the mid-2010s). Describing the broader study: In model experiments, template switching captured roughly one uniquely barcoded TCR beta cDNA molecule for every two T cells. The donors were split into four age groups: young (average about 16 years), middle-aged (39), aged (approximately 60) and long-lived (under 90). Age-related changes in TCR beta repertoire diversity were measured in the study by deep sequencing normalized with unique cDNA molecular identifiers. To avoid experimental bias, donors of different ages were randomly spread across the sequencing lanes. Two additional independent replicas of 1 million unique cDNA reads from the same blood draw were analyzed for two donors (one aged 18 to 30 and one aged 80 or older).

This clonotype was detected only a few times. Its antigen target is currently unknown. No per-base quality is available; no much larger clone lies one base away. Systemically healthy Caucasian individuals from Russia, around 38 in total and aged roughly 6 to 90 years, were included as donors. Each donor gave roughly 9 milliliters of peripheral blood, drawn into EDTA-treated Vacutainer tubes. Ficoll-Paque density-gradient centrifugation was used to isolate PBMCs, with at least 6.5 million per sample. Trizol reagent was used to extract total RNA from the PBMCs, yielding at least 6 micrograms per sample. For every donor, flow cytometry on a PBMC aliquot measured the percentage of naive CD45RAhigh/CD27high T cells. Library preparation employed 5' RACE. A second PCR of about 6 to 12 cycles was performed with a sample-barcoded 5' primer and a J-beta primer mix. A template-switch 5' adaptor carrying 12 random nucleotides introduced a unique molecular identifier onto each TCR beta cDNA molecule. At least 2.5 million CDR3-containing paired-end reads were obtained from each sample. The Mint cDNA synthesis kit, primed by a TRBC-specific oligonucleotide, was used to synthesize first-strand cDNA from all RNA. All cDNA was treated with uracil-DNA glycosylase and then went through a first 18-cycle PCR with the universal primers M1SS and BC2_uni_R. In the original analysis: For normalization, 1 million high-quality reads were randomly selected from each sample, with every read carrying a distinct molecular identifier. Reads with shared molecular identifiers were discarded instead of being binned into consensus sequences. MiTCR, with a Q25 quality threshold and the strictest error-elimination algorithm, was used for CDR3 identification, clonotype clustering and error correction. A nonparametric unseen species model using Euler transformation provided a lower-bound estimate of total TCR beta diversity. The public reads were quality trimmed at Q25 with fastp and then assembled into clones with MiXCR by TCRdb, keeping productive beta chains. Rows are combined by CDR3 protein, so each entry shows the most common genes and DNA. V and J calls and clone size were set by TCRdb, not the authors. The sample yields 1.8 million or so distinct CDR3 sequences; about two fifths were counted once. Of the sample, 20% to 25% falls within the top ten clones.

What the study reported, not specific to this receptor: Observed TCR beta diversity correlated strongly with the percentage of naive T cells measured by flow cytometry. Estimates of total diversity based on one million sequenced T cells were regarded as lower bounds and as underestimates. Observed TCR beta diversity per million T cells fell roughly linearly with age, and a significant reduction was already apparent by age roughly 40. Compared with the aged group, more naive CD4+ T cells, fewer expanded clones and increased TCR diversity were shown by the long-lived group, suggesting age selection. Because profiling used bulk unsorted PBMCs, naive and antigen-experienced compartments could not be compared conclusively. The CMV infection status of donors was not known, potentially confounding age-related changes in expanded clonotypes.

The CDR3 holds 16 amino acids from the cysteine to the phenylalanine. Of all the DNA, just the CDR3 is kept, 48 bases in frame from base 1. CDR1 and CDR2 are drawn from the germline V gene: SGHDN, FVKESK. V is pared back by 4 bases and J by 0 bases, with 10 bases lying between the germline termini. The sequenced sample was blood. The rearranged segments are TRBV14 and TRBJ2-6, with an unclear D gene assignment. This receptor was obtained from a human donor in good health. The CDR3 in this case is CASSRLTYSGANVLTF. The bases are TGTGCCAGCAGCCGCCTGACCTACTCTGGGGCCAACGTCCTGACTTTC.